These 18 T cell receptor beta chains were all obtained from the same sample, sequenced in a study of blood T cell repertoires in COVID-19. The protocol was immunoSEQ multiplex PCR, while the TCRdb copy is restricted to in-frame clones and leaves out a portion. The sample lists about 140,000 clones, 75% to 90% seen once, with about 5.2% in the top ten. The sequenced sample was PBMCs or T cells enriched from blood (not recorded which). The receptor source for this set is a man aged 65 to 79 who had been exposed to COVID-19.

This clone is a singleton in its sample. The V and J genes are TRBV7-9 and TRBJ1-2; 7 nucleotides align to TRBD1. Germline values: CDR1 SEHNR, CDR2 FQNEAQ (reference sequence). This CDR3 spans 13 amino acids. Unmatched junction bases numbered 5, after V lost 4 bases and J lost 6 bases. CDR3 protein: CASSSRDRDGYTF. The CDR3 DNA reads as TGTGCCAGCAGCTCCCGGGACAGAGATGGCTACACCTTC. Based on the CDR3 plus reference TRBV7-9 and TRBJ1-2, the full variable domain is DTGVSQNPRHKITKRGQNVTFRCDPISEHNRLYWYRQTLGQGPEFLTYFQNEAQLEKSRLLSDRFSAERPKGSFSTLEIQRTEQGDSAMYLCASSSRDRDGYTFGSGTRLTVV.

The rearrangement uses TRBV6-2 or TRBV6-3 and TRBJ2-1, with a possible D match to TRBD2 (5 bases). Germline CDR1 MNHEY, CDR2 SVGEGT. Trimming took off 5 bases at V and 15 bases at J, with 23 bases between the two ends. The CDR3 has 14 amino acids. CDR3 residues: CASSVLSESGQRFF. Written as DNA, the CDR3 is TGTGCCAGCAGTGTTTTAAGTGAGAGCGGCCAGAGGTTCTTC.

In nucleotides, the CDR3 is TGCGCCAGCAGCCTAGGACAGGGGAACACCGGGGAGCTGTTTTTT. Amino acid sequence: CASSLGQGNTGELFF. This chain connects TRBV4-1 to TRBJ2-2; 8 bases are a match to TRBD1. With 4 bases clipped from V and 1 base from J, the junction kept 2 bases outside the gene matches. Per the germline V gene, CDR1 is MGHRA and CDR2 is YSYEKL. The CDR3 sequence is 15 residues long.

The chain employs TRBV27 and TRBJ2-7; D might be TRBD1 (5 bases). Trimming pared 6 bases from V and 1 base from J, leaving 19 bases between. The CDR3 totals 16 residues. Per the germline V gene, CDR1 is MNHEY and CDR2 is SMNVEV (reference sequence). The CDR3 nucleotides are TGTGCCAGCAGAGGAGTAGGGGATAGGTTGTCCTACGAGCAGTACTTC. Translated, it gives CASRGVGDRLSYEQYF.

This chain's CDR3 is CASKKPGPGGNIQYF. The CDR3 nucleotides are TGTGCCAGCAAGAAGCCGGGCCCAGGGGGGAACATTCAGTACTTC. The J gene is TRBJ2-4, the V gene TRBV27; D might be TRBD1 (7 bases). Trimming stripped 7 bases from V and 7 bases from J, with 20 bases between. The length of the CDR3 is 15 residues. CDR1 and CDR2 from the germline V gene are MNHEY and SMNVEV (reference sequence).

The rearrangement joins TRBV30 to TRBJ1-5, with unresolved D. Germline V gives CDR1 GTSNPN, CDR2 SVGIG (reference sequence). V shed 0 bases and J shed 0 bases, with 12 bases lying between them. The CDR3 spans 16 residues. CDR3 coding DNA: TGTGCCTGGAGTGTAAGAGGTCTTTATAGCAATCAGCCCCAGCATTTT. It is translated as CAWSVRGLYSNQPQHF.

The chain joins TRBV27 to TRBJ2-1; 11 positions match TRBD1. Germline CDR1 MNHEY, CDR2 SMNVEV (reference sequence). The junction had 2 bases not matched to a gene; V was cut back by 5 bases and J by 2 bases. This CDR3 has 15 amino acids. CDR3 nucleotide sequence: TGTGCCAGCAGTCTGGGACAGGGGGCCTACAATGAGCAGTTCTTC. Its protein is CASSLGQGAYNEQFF.

This clone came up once. CDR3 protein: CASAGQLGEKLFF. CDR3 sequence (DNA): TGTGCCAGCGCCGGACAGTTAGGCGAAAAACTGTTTTTT. The chain recombines TRBV5-4 with TRBJ1-4, with D maybe TRBD1 (6 bases). V dropped 7 bases and J dropped 8 bases, with 15 bases sitting between them. CDR1 is SGHNT and CDR2 is YYREEE in the germline V gene (reference sequence). The CDR3 is made up of 13 amino acids. Full variable domain (outside the CDR3, taken from reference TRBV5-4 and TRBJ1-4): ETGVTQSPTHLIKTRGQQVTLRCSSQSGHNTVSWYQQALGQGPQFIFQYYREEENGRGNFPPRFSGLQFPNYSSELNVNALELDDSALYLCASAGQLGEKLFFGSGTQLSVL.

The chain is built from TRBV4-3 and TRBJ2-1; D is uncertain. The CDR3 extends over 12 amino acids. CDR1 LGHNA and CDR2 YSLEER come from the germline V gene. Trimming removed 0 bases from V and 10 bases from J, with 7 bases in between. The CDR3 spells CASSQDGPEQFF. The DNA of the CDR3 is TGCGCCAGCAGCCAAGATGGGCCGGAGCAGTTCTTC.

The chain has TRBV3-1 (or the pseudogene TRBV3-2) and TRBJ1-1; 10 positions agree with TRBD1. Germline CDR1 reads LGHDT; CDR2 reads YNNKEL (reference sequence). V lost 5 bases, J lost 0 bases, and 9 bases stayed unmatched. The CDR3 length is 17 residues. CDR3 nucleotides: TGTGCCAGCAGCGAGCAATTGACAGGGGGCATGAACACTGAAGCTTTCTTT. Its protein is CASSEQLTGGMNTEAFF.

The chain recombines TRBV9 with TRBJ2-2, with D hard to call. The CDR3 is 13 residues long. The germline CDR1 and CDR2 sequences are SGDLS and YYNGEE. V was cut by 0 bases and J by 6 bases, with 6 bases left in between. The CDR3 nucleotides read TGTGCCAGCAGCGTAGGAGGAGCCGGGGAGCTGTTTTTT. Protein sequence: CASSVGGAGELFF.

This sequence joins TRBV28 and TRBJ2-7, with 9 bases aligning to TRBD2. Germline CDR1 and CDR2: MDHEN and SYDVKM. The ends lost 2 bases at V and 5 bases at J; junction bases unmatched: 4. CDR3 length: 14 residues. The chain's CDR3 is CASSLVAGANEQYF. The CDR3 DNA is TGTGCCAGCAGTTTAGTAGCGGGAGCGAACGAGCAGTACTTC.

The chain employs TRBV28 and TRBJ2-1, with 12 bases that match TRBD1. Trimming cost V 5 bases and J 8 bases; bases outside gene matches: 10. Germline assignment: CDR1 MDHEN and CDR2 SYDVKM. CDR3 size: 16 residues. CDR3 coding DNA: TGTGCCAGCAGTCCCCCGGGGACAGGGGGCTTCGATGAGCAGTTCTTC. Protein product: CASSPPGTGGFDEQFF.

The chain carries TRBV4-1 and TRBJ1-5; weak D call: TRBD1 (6 bases). The ends were cut back, 5 bases at V and 3 bases at J, with 14 bases in the middle. The CDR3 has 15 residues. Germline values: CDR1 MGHRA, CDR2 YSYEKL. The DNA of the CDR3 is TGCGCCAGCAGCGAAAGTCAGGGGATCAATCAGCCCCAGCATTTT. Translated: CASSESQGINQPQHF.

V is TRBV5-4 and J is TRBJ1-5; TRBD1 aligns across 7 bases. V was pared by 3 bases and J by 3 bases, with 6 bases of the junction left unmatched. This CDR3 spans 15 amino acids. Germline V gene lookup returns CDR1 SGHNT and CDR2 YYREEE (reference sequence). The CDR3 nucleotides read TGTGCCAGCAGCTCCGGGACAGAGATCAATCAGCCCCAGCATTTT. This codes for CASSSGTEINQPQHF.

The gene calls are TRBV11-2 and TRBJ2-5; 10 bases align to TRBD2. The germline V gene encodes CDR1 SGHAT and CDR2 FQNNGV. V dropped 1 base and J dropped 1; count of bases not matched to a gene: 0. This CDR3 has 15 residues. The CDR3 loop is CASSLASGSQETQYF. CDR3 nucleotide sequence: TGTGCCAGCAGCTTAGCTAGCGGGAGCCAAGAGACCCAGTACTTC.

V is TRBV19 and J is TRBJ1-1, with unresolved D. This CDR3 has 13 residues. With 5 bases removed from V and 1 base from J, the gap between germline ends came to 8 bases. Germline lookup yields CDR1 LNHDA and CDR2 SQIVND (reference sequence). The CDR3 here is CASSQSPNTEAFF. CDR3 in DNA: TGTGCCAGTAGTCAGTCCCCGAACACTGAAGCTTTCTTT. Variable domain in full (rest from reference TRBV19 and TRBJ1-1): DGGITQSPKYLFRKEGQNVTLSCEQNLNHDAMYWYRQDPGQGLRLIYYSQIVNDFQKGDIAEGYSVSREKKESFPLTVTSAQKNPTAFYLCASSQSPNTEAFFGQGTRLTVV.

V is TRBV19 and J is TRBJ2-2; 8 bases line up with TRBD2. The trim removed 6 bases at V and 7 bases at J, leaving 16 bases unmatched. This CDR3 is 17 amino acids long. CDR1 LNHDA and CDR2 SQIVND come from the germline V gene (reference sequence). The CDR3 region is CASSYSEGTRSDGELFF. The CDR3 nucleotides are TGTGCCAGTAGCTACTCCGAGGGGACTAGATCGGACGGGGAGCTGTTTTTT.